What follows are 18 T cell receptor beta chains derived from one specimen sequenced in a study of blood T cells in healthy people across ages. A second PCR, run for about 7 to 11 cycles, used a sample-barcoded 5' primer plus a J-beta primer mix. TCRdb reprocessed the 5' RACE reads via MiXCR and lists one record per CDR3 protein. The repertoire consists of about 640,000 distinct CDR3 sequences, with under 65% occurring once and the leading ten covering 30% to 40%. The sequencing sample was made of blood. Receptor source: a man aged 55 to 70 in good health.

J is TRBJ2-4 and V is TRBV11-2; 8 bases align to TRBD2. The DNA end lines up better with TRBJ2-5; the J call may be wrong. Germline V lookup: CDR1 SGHAT, CDR2 FQNNGV. This CDR3 comprises 13 residues. The CDR3 DNA reads as TGTGCCAGCAGCGTAGCGGGAATAGAGACCCAGTACTTC. It codes for CASSVAGIETQYF.

V gene TRBV6-1 combines with J gene TRBJ2-5; 9 bases agree with TRBD2. Germline V gene lookup returns CDR1 MNHNS and CDR2 SASEGT. The CDR3 loop spans 14 amino acids. The J segment lost 7 bases and the V segment lost 8 bases, leaving 11 bases of the junction unmatched. The CDR3 DNA reads TGTGCCAGCGTGCTAGCGGGGTCTCAAAGGACCCAGTACTTC. Translated, it gives CASVLAGSQRTQYF.

DNA for the CDR3: TGTGCCAGCAGTTTATTTTCTGGGTCGGCGGAGACCCAGTACTTC. Protein product: CASSLFSGSAETQYF. This chain links TRBV28 with TRBJ2-5; D not resolved. This CDR3 has 15 amino acids. Trimming pared 1 base from V and 5 bases from J, leaving 14 bases between. Per the germline V gene, CDR1 is MDHEN and CDR2 is SYDVKM.

The rearrangement joins TRBV27 to TRBJ2-4, with 9 nucleotides matching TRBD1. CDR3 length: 12 amino acids. Germline CDR1 reads MNHEY; CDR2 reads SMNVEV (reference sequence). V shed 10 bases and J 9 bases; nucleotides not matched to a gene: 7. The CDR3 protein is CATRDRVAIQYF. For the CDR3, the DNA is TGTGCCACCCGGGACAGGGTGGCCATTCAGTACTTC.

This sequence joins TRBV5-1 and TRBJ2-1; 8 nucleotides agree with TRBD2. V lost 5 bases, J lost 0 bases, and 7 bases stayed unmatched. CDR1 and CDR2 from the germline V gene are SGHRS and YFSETQ. CDR3 length: 16 residues. As DNA, the CDR3 is TGCGCCAGCAGAGCTACGGGGGGGCCCTCCTACAATGAGCAGTTCTTC. This translates into CASRATGGPSYNEQFF.

The rearrangement uses TRBV15 and TRBJ1-2; 8 bases are a match to TRBD1. Germline trimming cut 1 base from V and 5 bases from J; bases unmatched to any gene: 12. This CDR3 is built from 17 residues. CDR1 is LNHNV and CDR2 is YYDKDF in the germline V gene (reference sequence). Written as DNA, the CDR3 is TGTGCCACCAGCAGAGGACCGGCAGGGGGCATTGGGTATGGCTACACCTTC. This codes for CATSRGPAGGIGYGYTF.

The V call is TRBV11-2, the J call TRBJ2-5, with TRBD1 identical over 8 bases. The CDR3 is 16 amino acids. The ends lost 2 bases at V and 1 base at J; junction bases unmatched: 6. CDR1 SGHAT and CDR2 FQNNGV come from the germline V gene. The CDR3 DNA reads as TGTGCCAGCAGCTTACTAGGGACAGGACTCCAAGAGACCCAGTACTTC. It encodes CASSLLGTGLQETQYF.

The CDR3 sequence is CASSQDPRVENEKLFF. CDR3 nucleotide sequence: TGTGCCAGCAGCCAAGATCCCCGGGTTGAAAATGAAAAACTGTTTTTT. The rearrangement joins TRBV4-2 to TRBJ1-4, with D hard to call. With 0 bases removed from V and 5 bases from J, the gap between germline ends came to 13 bases. This CDR3 has 16 amino acids. Germline values: CDR1 LGHNA, CDR2 YNFKEQ.

V is TRBV25-1 and J is TRBJ1-1; D may be TRBD1 (5 bases). The CDR3 length is 13 residues. CDR1 MGHDK and CDR2 SYGVNS come from the germline V gene. Trimming removed 7 bases at V and 0 bases at J, with 9 bases between. CDR3 nucleotides: TGTGCCAGCATGTCAGGGATGAACACTGAAGCTTTCTTT. This encodes CASMSGMNTEAFF.

CDR3 sequence (DNA): TGTGCCAGCAGTTACTCCCCGGGGAATGGATACAATGAGCAGTTCTTC. Its protein product is CASSYSPGNGYNEQFF. This rearrangement joins TRBV6-2 or TRBV6-3 to TRBJ2-1; the D gene is possibly TRBD2 (5 bases). CDR1 MNHEY and CDR2 SVGEGT come from the germline V gene. The CDR3 extends over 16 amino acids. V shed 0 bases and J shed 4 bases, with 13 bases lying between them.

The rearrangement links TRBV27 to TRBJ2-3; TRBD2 agrees at 9 bases. This CDR3 comprises 16 residues. The J segment lost 0 bases and the V segment lost 3 bases, leaving 4 bases of the junction unmatched. Germline V CDR1 and CDR2: MNHEY, SMNVEV (reference sequence). The CDR3 loop reads CASSFWRGGSTDTQYF. CDR3 nucleotides: TGTGCCAGCAGTTTTTGGCGGGGGGGGAGCACAGATACGCAGTATTTT.

This clonotype was detected a few times. V and J are TRBV25-1 and TRBJ1-2, with 7 bases that match TRBD1. V gave up 6 bases and J gave up 7 bases; unmatched junction bases: 11. Per the germline V gene, CDR1 is MGHDK and CDR2 is SYGVNS. The CDR3 runs 14 residues. In DNA form, the CDR3 reads TGTGCCAGCAGGCCAGGGGGGAGAAGAGGTGGCTACACCTTC. Amino acids: CASRPGGRRGGYTF.

The chain joins TRBV7-8 to TRBJ1-5, with D unclear. This CDR3 has 13 residues. Germline V lookup: CDR1 SGHVS, CDR2 FQNEAQ. Trimming took 4 bases from V and 5 from J, leaving 9 bases between them. CDR3 region: CASSSDTHQPQHF. The CDR3 DNA reads TGTGCCAGCAGCTCAGACACTCATCAGCCCCAGCATTTT.

J is TRBJ2-1 and V is TRBV4-1; D is ambiguous. The V gene's germline CDR1 is MGHRA and CDR2 YSYEKL. This CDR3 is 14 amino acids long. V gave up 5 bases and J gave up 13 bases, with 21 bases separating them. The CDR3 loop is CASSKGILTETQFF. As DNA, the CDR3 is TGCGCCAGCAGCAAAGGGATCCTGACGGAGACCCAGTTCTTC.

This clonotype showed up many times. V is TRBV21-1 and J is TRBJ2-7. TRBV21-1 counts as a pseudogene. The CDR3 loop spans 14 amino acids. Here the CDR3 DNA reads TGTGCCAGCAGCAAAGTATATGGGGTTCGGGCGCAGTACTTC. Protein sequence: CASSKVYGVRAQYF.

This clonotype occurred a few times. The chain carries TRBV10-3 and TRBJ2-1; 7 bases agree with TRBD2. This CDR3 has 16 amino acids. CDR1 is ENHRY and CDR2 is SYGVKD in the germline V gene. Unmatched junction bases numbered 9, after V lost 2 bases and J lost 5 bases. DNA for the CDR3: TGTGCCATCAGTGAGCCCCCCGGGACTACCAACAATGAGCAGTTCTTC. It is translated as CAISEPPGTTNNEQFF.

The J gene is TRBJ2-7, the V gene TRBV5-6, with 7 bases aligning to TRBD1. The junction had 9 bases not matched to a gene; V was cut back by 1 base and J by 2 bases. Germline V gene data show CDR1 as SGHDT and CDR2 as YYEEEE. CDR3 length: 16 residues. The CDR3 loop reads CASSLPRTGRTYEQYF. The CDR3 DNA is TGTGCCAGCAGCTTGCCGAGGACAGGCCGGACCTACGAGCAGTACTTC.

The chain links TRBV7-2 to TRBJ1-2, with D possibly being TRBD1 (6 bases). V was cut by 5 bases and J by 7 bases, with 17 bases left in between. The CDR3 is made up of 14 amino acids. The germline V gene encodes CDR1 SGHTA and CDR2 FQGNSA. The CDR3 bases are TGTGCCAGCAGCCCGCCGGGACAATCGAGTGGCTACACCTTC. Translation: CASSPPGQSSGYTF.